The 25 T cell receptor beta chains listed next were all sequenced from one sample in a study of neurological immune-mediated disorders. TCRdb recomputed calls from the 5' RACE reads with MiXCR, one row per CDR3 protein. The data show fewer than 75,000 distinct CDR3 sequences, with 3.5% to 5% seen just once and 6.5% to 7.5% held by the top ten. The material sequenced was PBMCs. Every receptor here comes from a man aged 25-45 years with multiple sclerosis.

Ten or more counts support this clonotype. The chain links TRBV3-1 to TRBJ1-1; 7 bases fit TRBD1. CDR1 and CDR2 from the germline V gene are LGHDT and YNNKEL (reference sequence). The CDR3 runs to 15 residues. J gave up 3 bases and V 0 bases, and 4 bases lay outside the gene matches. The CDR3 DNA reads as TGTGCCAGCAGCCAAGACCCGGGACAGTACACTGAAGCTTTCTTT. Translated, it gives CASSQDPGQYTEAFF.

This clonotype was seen a handful of times. The rearrangement links TRBV5-1 to TRBJ1-5; D is uncertain. There are 16 residues in the CDR3. CDR1 SGHRS and CDR2 YFSETQ come from the germline V gene. Trimming shortened V by 0 bases and J by 2 bases, and 12 bases separated the two germline ends. The chain's CDR3 is CASSLARGKGNQPQHF. The CDR3 DNA sequence: TGCGCCAGCAGCTTGGCCCGGGGTAAGGGCAATCAGCCCCAGCATTTT.

This clonotype was seen repeatedly, ten times or more. The chain links TRBV3-1 to TRBJ1-5; tentative D call: TRBD1 (6 bases). Trimming removed 4 bases at V and 6 bases at J, with 19 bases between. The CDR3 is 16 residues long. Germline V gene sequence: CDR1 LGHDT, CDR2 YNNKEL (reference sequence). CDR3 protein: CASSPSSAGRGQPQHF. CDR3 bases: TGTGCCAGCAGCCCTAGTTCGGCGGGCAGGGGTCAGCCCCAGCATTTT. Full variable domain (missing parts from reference TRBV3-1 and TRBJ1-5): DTAVSQTPKYLVTQMGNDKSIKCEQNLGHDTMYWYKQDSKKFLKIMFSYNNKELIINETVPNRFSPKSPDKAHLNLHINSLELGDSAVYFCASSPSSAGRGQPQHFGDGTRLSIL.

This clonotype was detected many times. This sequence joins TRBV20-1 and TRBJ2-1; 12 bases line up with TRBD2. V trimming: 3 bases; J trimming: 0 bases; junction bases outside the gene matches: 15. The length of the CDR3 is 20 residues. Germline CDR1 is DFQATT and CDR2 is SNEGSKA (reference sequence). CDR3 residues: CSASSALAGGRTRSYNEQFF. The CDR3 DNA reads as TGCAGTGCTAGTTCGGCGCTAGCGGGGGGGCGAACCCGCTCCTACAATGAGCAGTTCTTC.

This clonotype has at least ten counts. DNA of the CDR3: TGTGCCAGCAGCTATGACTCCCCAGGTGAGCAGTTCTTC. Protein product: CASSYDSPGEQFF. The chain recombines TRBV7-2 with TRBJ2-1; D is uncertain. The CDR3 is 13 amino acids. Germline lookup yields CDR1 SGHTA and CDR2 FQGNSA. Trimming left V 4 bases short and J 9 bases short, with 13 bases between.

This clonotype was seen ten or more times. The V call is TRBV12-3 or TRBV12-4, the J call TRBJ1-1, with 7 bases aligning to TRBD1. The CDR3 totals 15 residues. Unmatched junction bases numbered 8, after V lost 7 bases and J lost 0 bases. CDR3 sequence (DNA): TGTGCCAGCATCTGGGGGGACAGAGTGAACACTGAAGCTTTCTTT. Its protein is CASIWGDRVNTEAFF.

This clonotype is medium-sized by share. The chain employs TRBV12-3 or TRBV12-4 and TRBJ1-1; D is unresolved. This CDR3 is built from 15 residues. V gave up 3 bases and J gave up 1 base, with 12 bases separating them. The CDR3 nucleotides are TGTGCCAGCAGTTTGCACGGAGCAACGAACACTGAAGCTTTCTTT. Its protein is CASSLHGATNTEAFF.

This sequence joins TRBV5-1 and TRBJ1-2; 7 bases fit TRBD1. V lost 1 base and J lost 5; bases outside the gene matches: 11. The CDR3 extends over 16 amino acids. Germline V gene lookup returns CDR1 SGHRS and CDR2 YFSETQ. The CDR3: CASSLRWDREGYGYTF. DNA of the CDR3: TGCGCCAGCAGCTTGAGATGGGACAGAGAAGGGTATGGCTACACCTTC.

In its sample, this clonotype was seen many times. The J gene is TRBJ1-1, the V gene TRBV6-6; no clear D gene. V dropped 8 bases and J dropped 4 bases, with 8 bases sitting between them. Germline CDR1 reads MNHNY; CDR2 reads SVGAGI (reference sequence). This CDR3 comprises 11 residues. CDR3 sequence reads: CASQVGTEAFF. For the CDR3, the DNA is TGTGCCAGCCAGGTCGGCACTGAAGCTTTCTTT.

This clonotype was counted a few times. The chain couples TRBV20-1 to TRBJ1-3; 7 bases match TRBD1. V lost 6 bases and J lost 4; bases outside the gene matches: 6. The V gene's germline CDR1 is DFQATT and CDR2 SNEGSKA (reference sequence). CDR3 length: 13 amino acids. In DNA, the CDR3 is TGCAGTGCCCTCGGACAGGTCGGAAACACCATATATTTT. Its protein product is CSALGQVGNTIYF.

This clonotype was counted ten times or more. The chain uses TRBV27 and TRBJ2-3; D is undetermined. Germline CDR1 reads MNHEY; CDR2 reads SMNVEV (reference sequence). CDR3 size: 13 residues. V lost 8 bases and J lost 5, with 14 bases in between. The CDR3 is CASSPRNRDTQYF. The CDR3 region has the DNA TGTGCCAGCTCCCCCAGGAACAGAGATACGCAGTATTTT.

Comment on this clonotype: The conserved final phenylalanine or tryptophan is absent from the CDR3, which likely points to a read error. The chain links TRBV7-9 to TRBJ1-3, with unresolved D. The length of the CDR3 is 13 residues. Trimming took 6 bases from V and 0 from J, leaving 6 bases between them. Germline V gene lookup returns CDR1 SEHNR and CDR2 FQNEAQ (reference sequence). CDR3 region: CASRLSSGNTIYC. Written as DNA, the CDR3 is TGTGCCAGCAGACTTTCCTCTGGAAACACCATATATTGT.

This clonotype was seen repeatedly, ten times or more. V is TRBV4-1 and J is TRBJ1-2, with D possibly TRBD1 on 5 matching bases. This CDR3 comprises 17 residues. V was clipped by 0 bases and J by 2 bases, with 16 bases between them. The germline V gene encodes CDR1 MGHRA and CDR2 YSYEKL. The CDR3 is CASSQEVFSGPNYGYTF. The CDR3 DNA reads TGCGCCAGCAGCCAAGAGGTTTTCTCAGGGCCCAACTATGGCTACACCTTC.

This clonotype occurred many times. J is TRBJ1-1 and V is TRBV20-1; a possible D gene is TRBD1 (5 bases). Trimming pared 2 bases from V and 6 bases from J, leaving 10 bases between. The germline V gene has CDR1 DFQATT and CDR2 SNEGSKA (reference sequence). The CDR3 has 12 amino acids. The CDR3 DNA sequence: TGCAGTGCTAGACAGGGAAGCCCTGAAGCTTTCTTT. This translates into CSARQGSPEAFF.

This clonotype has at least ten counts. Possible read error: a much larger clone is one base away. The genes are TRBV9 and TRBJ1-1, with D hard to call. The CDR3 sequence is 18 residues long. Trimming stripped 4 bases from V and 0 bases from J, with 22 bases between. The V gene's germline CDR1 is SGDLS and CDR2 YYNGEE. The CDR3 sequence is CASSPLGAATIMNTEAFF. CDR3 sequence (DNA): TGTGCCAGCAGCCCGCTTGGAGCCGCTACCATTATGAACACTGAAGCTTTCTTT.

In this sample, this clonotype turned up many times. The chain is built from TRBV24-1 and TRBJ1-2; D gene unclear. V was pared by 1 base and J by 4 bases, with 9 bases between. From germline, CDR1 is KGHDR and CDR2 SFDVKD. The CDR3 loop spans 14 amino acids. In nucleotides, the CDR3 is TGTGCCACCAGTGATTTCAGGCGCGGCTATGGCTACACCTTC. Translating it yields CATSDFRRGYGYTF.

This clonotype occurred many times. The V call is TRBV20-1, the J call TRBJ1-2, with TRBD1 matching 10 bases. The CDR3 runs 13 residues. Trimming removed 6 bases from V and 3 bases from J; junction bases left unmatched: 4. CDR1 DFQATT and CDR2 SNEGSKA come from the germline V gene (reference sequence). The CDR3, as DNA: TGCAGTGCCAGCGACAGGGGGCACTATGGCTACACCTTC. Its translation: CSASDRGHYGYTF.

This clonotype was recorded at least ten times. The rearrangement links TRBV6-6 to TRBJ2-3, with 7 nucleotides matching TRBD1. The V gene's germline CDR1 is MNHNY and CDR2 SVGAGI (reference sequence). This CDR3 has 15 residues. After removal of 5 bases from V and 2 bases from J, the junction contained 7 bases not matched to a gene. The CDR3 region has the DNA TGTGCCAGCAGTACTCGACAGGGCACCACAGATACGCAGTATTTT. This encodes CASSTRQGTTDTQYF.

V gene TRBV9 combines with J gene TRBJ1-2; D unclear. Per the germline V gene, CDR1 is SGDLS and CDR2 is YYNGEE. This CDR3 spans 14 amino acids. The V and J ends lost 4 bases and 3 bases respectively, with 13 bases between them. CDR3 nucleotides: TGTGCCAGCAGCAAGGCGGGGATGGACTATGGCTACACCTTC. Protein sequence: CASSKAGMDYGYTF.

This clonotype was seen many times. In DNA form, the CDR3 reads TGTGCCAGCAGTCCGATAGCGGGGGCCGGCAATGAGCAGTTCTTC. This codes for CASSPIAGAGNEQFF. The chain joins TRBV27 to TRBJ2-1; 9 positions match TRBD2. Germline V lookup: CDR1 MNHEY, CDR2 SMNVEV (reference sequence). This CDR3 spans 15 amino acids. V lost 5 bases and J lost 6; bases outside the gene matches: 8.

This clonotype has a count of ten or more. The chain is built from TRBV29-1 and TRBJ2-7; D may match TRBD1 or TRBD2 (5 bases each). Germline lookup yields CDR1 SQVTM and CDR2 ANQGSEA. The CDR3 covers 12 residues. Trimming pared 3 bases from V and 2 bases from J, leaving 8 bases between. CDR3 DNA sequence: TGCAGCGTTGAGGGGACCGCCTACGAGCAGTACTTC. It encodes CSVEGTAYEQYF.

This clonotype was seen at least ten times. CDR3 DNA: TGCGCCAGCAGCGAAGGGACAGGGGTCAATCAGCCCCAGCATTTT. It specifies CASSEGTGVNQPQHF. The genes are TRBV5-1 and TRBJ1-5; 10 bases fit TRBD1. The CDR3 has 15 residues. With 4 bases clipped from V and 3 bases from J, the junction kept 4 bases outside the gene matches. Germline CDR1 reads SGHRS; CDR2 reads YFSETQ. The entire variable domain, with the rest obtained from reference TRBV5-1 and TRBJ1-5, is as follows: KAGVTQTPRYLIKTRGQQVTLSCSPISGHRSVSWYQQTPGQGLQFLFEYFSETQRNKGNFPGRFSGRQFSNSRSEMNVSTLELGDSALYLCASSEGTGVNQPQHFGDGTRLSIL.

This rearrangement joins TRBV14 to TRBJ2-1; D is ambiguous. This CDR3 contains 13 residues. Per germline, CDR1 SGHDN and CDR2 FVKESK. V shed 0 bases and J shed 9 bases, with 9 bases lying between them. CDR3 sequence (DNA): TGTGCCAGCAGCCAAGACAGGCGCGGTGAGCAGTTCTTC. It encodes CASSQDRRGEQFF.

V and J are TRBV20-1 and TRBJ1-5; the D is unclear. CDR3 length: 12 amino acids. Germline lookup yields CDR1 DFQATT and CDR2 SNEGSKA (reference sequence). The ends were cut back, 2 bases at V and 0 bases at J, with 2 bases in the middle. The chain's CDR3 is CSARHSNQPQHF. CDR3 nucleotide sequence: TGCAGTGCTAGACATAGCAATCAGCCCCAGCATTTT.

This clonotype was picked up many times. This chain's CDR3 is CASSFGGAWNTEAFF. CDR3 DNA: TGTGCCAGCAGCTTTGGAGGGGCATGGAACACTGAAGCTTTCTTT. The chain carries TRBV5-5 and TRBJ1-1, with D possibly matching TRBD1 (5 bases). V lost 2 bases, J lost 1 base, and 12 bases lay in between. The CDR3 has 15 amino acids. Germline V CDR1 and CDR2: SGHKS, YYEKEE (reference sequence). Together with reference TRBV5-5 and TRBJ1-1, the CDR3 gives the full variable domain: DAGVTQSPTHLIKTRGQQVTLRCSPISGHKSVSWYQQVLGQGPQFIFQYYEKEERGRGNFPDRFSARQFPNYSSELNVNALLLGDSALYLCASSFGGAWNTEAFFGQGTRLTVV.